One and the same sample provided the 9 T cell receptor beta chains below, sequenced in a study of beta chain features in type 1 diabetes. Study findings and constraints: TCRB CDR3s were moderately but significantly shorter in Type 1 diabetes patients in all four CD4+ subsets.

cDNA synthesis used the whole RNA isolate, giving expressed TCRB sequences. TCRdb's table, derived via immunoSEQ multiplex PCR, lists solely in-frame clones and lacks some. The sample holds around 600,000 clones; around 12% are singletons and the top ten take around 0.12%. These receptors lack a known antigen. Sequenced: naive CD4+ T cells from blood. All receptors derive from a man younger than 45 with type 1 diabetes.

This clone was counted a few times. This CDR3 is CSARGGSNYGYTF. CDR3 bases: TGCAGCGCCCGGGGGGGATCTAACTATGGCTACACCTTC. The chain combines TRBV29-1 with TRBJ1-2, with D possibly matching TRBD1 (5 bases). Germline V gives CDR1 SQVTM, CDR2 ANQGSEA. The length of the CDR3 is 13 residues. V was cut by 7 bases and J by 0 bases, with 12 bases left in between.

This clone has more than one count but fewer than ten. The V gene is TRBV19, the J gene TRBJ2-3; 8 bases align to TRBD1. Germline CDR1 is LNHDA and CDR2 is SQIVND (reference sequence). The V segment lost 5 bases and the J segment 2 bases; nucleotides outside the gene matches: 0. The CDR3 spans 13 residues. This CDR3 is CASSQGATDTQYF. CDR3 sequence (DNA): TGTGCCAGTAGTCAGGGGGCCACAGATACGCAGTATTTT.

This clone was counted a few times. The CDR3 DNA reads TGTGCCACCCTCAGAGATAACACCGGGGAGCTGTTTTTT. Translating it yields CATLRDNTGELFF. The rearrangement joins TRBV5-5 to TRBJ2-2; D gene ambiguous. Trimming took off 9 bases at V and 2 bases at J, with 11 bases between the two ends. The CDR3 runs 13 residues. Germline V gene sequence: CDR1 SGHKS, CDR2 YYEKEE (reference sequence).

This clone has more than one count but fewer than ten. CDR3 sequence (DNA): TGTGCCTGGACCGACCCAACAGGGGGCGGTGAAAAACTGTTTTTT. It codes for CAWTDPTGGGEKLFF. The chain has TRBV30 and TRBJ1-4; 9 bases line up with TRBD1. This CDR3 comprises 15 residues. Germline CDR1 GTSNPN, CDR2 SVGIG (reference sequence). The junction had 10 bases not matched to a gene; V was cut back by 4 bases and J by 7 bases.

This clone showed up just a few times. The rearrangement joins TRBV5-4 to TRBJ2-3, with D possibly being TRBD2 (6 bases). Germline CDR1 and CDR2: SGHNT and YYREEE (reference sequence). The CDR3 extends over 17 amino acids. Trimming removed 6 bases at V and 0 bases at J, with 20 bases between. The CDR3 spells CASTNGRGTASTDTQYF. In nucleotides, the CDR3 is TGTGCCAGCACCAACGGGCGGGGTACCGCTAGCACAGATACGCAGTATTTT.

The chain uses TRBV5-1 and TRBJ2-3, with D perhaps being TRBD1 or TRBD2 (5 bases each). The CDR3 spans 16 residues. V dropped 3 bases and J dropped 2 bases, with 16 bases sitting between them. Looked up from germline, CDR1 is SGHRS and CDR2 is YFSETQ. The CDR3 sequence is CASSWRGVGTTDTQYF. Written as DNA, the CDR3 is TGCGCCAGCAGCTGGAGAGGGGTTGGGACCACAGATACGCAGTATTTT. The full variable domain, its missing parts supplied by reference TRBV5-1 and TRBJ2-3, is KAGVTQTPRYLIKTRGQQVTLSCSPISGHRSVSWYQQTPGQGLQFLFEYFSETQRNKGNFPGRFSGRQFSNSRSEMNVSTLELGDSALYLCASSWRGVGTTDTQYFGPGTRLTVL.

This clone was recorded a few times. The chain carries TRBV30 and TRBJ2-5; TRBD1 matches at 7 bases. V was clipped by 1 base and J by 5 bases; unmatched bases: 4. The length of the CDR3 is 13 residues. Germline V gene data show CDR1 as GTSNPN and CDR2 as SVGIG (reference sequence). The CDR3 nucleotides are TGTGCCTGGAGTGCCAGGGGGTGGGAGACCCAGTACTTC. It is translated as CAWSARGWETQYF.

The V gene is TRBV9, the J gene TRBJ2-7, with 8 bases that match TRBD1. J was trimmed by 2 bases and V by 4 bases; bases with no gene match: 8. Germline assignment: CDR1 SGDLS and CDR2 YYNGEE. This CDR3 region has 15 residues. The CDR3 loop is CASSLGQGPPYEQYF. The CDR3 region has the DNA TGTGCCAGCAGCCTTGGACAGGGACCCCCCTACGAGCAGTACTTC.

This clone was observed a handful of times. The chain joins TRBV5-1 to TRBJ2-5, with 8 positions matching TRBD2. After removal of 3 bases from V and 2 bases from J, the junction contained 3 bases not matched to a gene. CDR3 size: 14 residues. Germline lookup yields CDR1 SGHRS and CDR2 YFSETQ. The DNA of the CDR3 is TGCGCCAGCAGCTACGAGCGGGGGCAAGAGACCCAGTACTTC. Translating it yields CASSYERGQETQYF.